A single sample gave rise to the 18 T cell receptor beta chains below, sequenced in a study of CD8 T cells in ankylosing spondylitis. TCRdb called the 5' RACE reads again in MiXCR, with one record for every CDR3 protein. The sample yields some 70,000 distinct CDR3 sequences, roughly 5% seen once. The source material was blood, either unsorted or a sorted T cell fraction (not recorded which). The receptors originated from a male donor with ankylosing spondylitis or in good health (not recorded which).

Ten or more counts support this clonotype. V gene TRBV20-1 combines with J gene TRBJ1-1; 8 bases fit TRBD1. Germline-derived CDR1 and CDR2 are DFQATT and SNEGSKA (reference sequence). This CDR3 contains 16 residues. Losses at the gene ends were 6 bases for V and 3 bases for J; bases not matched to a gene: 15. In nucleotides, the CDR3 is TGCAGTGCCATCCTGGGCGCAGGGGGCACGGACACTGAAGCTTTCTTT. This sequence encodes CSAILGAGGTDTEAFF.

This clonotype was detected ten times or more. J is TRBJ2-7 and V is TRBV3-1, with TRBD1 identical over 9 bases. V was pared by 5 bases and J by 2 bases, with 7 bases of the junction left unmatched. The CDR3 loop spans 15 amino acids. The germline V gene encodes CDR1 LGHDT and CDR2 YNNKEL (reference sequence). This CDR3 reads CASSKPGQGPYEQYF. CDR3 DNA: TGTGCCAGCAGCAAGCCGGGACAGGGCCCCTACGAGCAGTACTTC.

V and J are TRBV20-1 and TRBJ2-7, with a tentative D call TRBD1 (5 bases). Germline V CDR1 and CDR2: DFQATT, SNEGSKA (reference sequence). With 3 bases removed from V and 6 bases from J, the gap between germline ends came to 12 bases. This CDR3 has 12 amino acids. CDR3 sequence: CSASAGKAEQYF. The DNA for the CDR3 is TGCAGTGCTAGCGCAGGGAAGGCCGAGCAGTACTTC.

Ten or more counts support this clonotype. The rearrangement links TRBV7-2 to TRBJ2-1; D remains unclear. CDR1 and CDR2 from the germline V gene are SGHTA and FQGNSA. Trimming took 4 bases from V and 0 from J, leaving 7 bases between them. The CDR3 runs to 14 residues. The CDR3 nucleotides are TGTGCCAGCAGCTCCTACGGCTCCTACAATGAGCAGTTCTTC. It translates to CASSSYGSYNEQFF.

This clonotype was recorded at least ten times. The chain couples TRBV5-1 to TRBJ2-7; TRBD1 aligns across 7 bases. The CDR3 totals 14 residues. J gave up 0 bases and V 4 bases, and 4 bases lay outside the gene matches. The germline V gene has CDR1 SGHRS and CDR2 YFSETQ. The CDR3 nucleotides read TGCGCCAGCAGCACGACAGGGAGCTCCTACGAGCAGTACTTC. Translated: CASSTTGSSYEQYF. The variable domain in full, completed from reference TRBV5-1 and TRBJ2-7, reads KAGVTQTPRYLIKTRGQQVTLSCSPISGHRSVSWYQQTPGQGLQFLFEYFSETQRNKGNFPGRFSGRQFSNSRSEMNVSTLELGDSALYLCASSTTGSSYEQYFGPGTRLTVT.

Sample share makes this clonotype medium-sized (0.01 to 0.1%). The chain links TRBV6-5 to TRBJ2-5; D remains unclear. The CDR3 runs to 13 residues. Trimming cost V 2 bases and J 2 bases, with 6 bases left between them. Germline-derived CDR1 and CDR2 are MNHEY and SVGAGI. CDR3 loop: CASSYQQQETQYF. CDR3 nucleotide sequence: TGTGCCAGCAGTTACCAACAGCAAGAGACCCAGTACTTC.

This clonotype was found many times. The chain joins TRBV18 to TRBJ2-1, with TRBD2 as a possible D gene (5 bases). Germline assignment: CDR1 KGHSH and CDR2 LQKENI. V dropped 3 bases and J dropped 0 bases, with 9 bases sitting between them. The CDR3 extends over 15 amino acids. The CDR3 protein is CASSPGSPSYNEQFF. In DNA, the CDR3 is TGTGCCAGCTCACCGGGGAGCCCCTCCTACAATGAGCAGTTCTTC.

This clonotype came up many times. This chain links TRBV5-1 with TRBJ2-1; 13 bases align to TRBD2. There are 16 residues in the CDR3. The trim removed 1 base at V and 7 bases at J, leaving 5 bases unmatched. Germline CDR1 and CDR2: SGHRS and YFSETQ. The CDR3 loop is CASSLILAGGLNEQFF. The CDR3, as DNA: TGCGCCAGCAGCTTGATACTAGCGGGGGGGCTGAATGAGCAGTTCTTC.

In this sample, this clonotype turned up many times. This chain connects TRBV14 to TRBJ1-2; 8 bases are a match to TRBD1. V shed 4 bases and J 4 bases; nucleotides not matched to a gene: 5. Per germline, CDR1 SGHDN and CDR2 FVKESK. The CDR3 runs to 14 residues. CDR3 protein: CASSRDRRGYGYTF. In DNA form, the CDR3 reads TGTGCCAGCAGCCGGGACAGGAGGGGCTATGGCTACACCTTC.

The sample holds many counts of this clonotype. CDR3 bases: TGTGCCAGCAGTCCCCGAGTGAGGGTGGGTGATACGCAGTATTTT. Encoded protein: CASSPRVRVGDTQYF. The chain joins TRBV12-3 or TRBV12-4 to TRBJ2-3; D might be TRBD2 (5 bases). V was pared by 5 bases and J by 6 bases, with 18 bases between. The CDR3 spans 15 residues.

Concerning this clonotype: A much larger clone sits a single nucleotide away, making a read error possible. In DNA, the CDR3 is TGTGCCAGCAGCCCCGACAGTTCTAGCAGTCAGCCCCAGCATTTT. Translation gives CASSPDSSSSQPQHF. The rearrangement uses TRBV7-2 and TRBJ1-5, with D possibly TRBD1 on 5 matching bases. The V gene's germline CDR1 is SGHTA and CDR2 FQGNSA. The CDR3 consists of 15 residues.

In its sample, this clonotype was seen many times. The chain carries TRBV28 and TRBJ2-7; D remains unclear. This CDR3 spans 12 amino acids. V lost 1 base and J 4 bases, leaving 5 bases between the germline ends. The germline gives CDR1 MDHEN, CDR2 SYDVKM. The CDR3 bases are TGTGCCAGCAGTTTATTAAGATACGAGCAGTACTTC. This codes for CASSLLRYEQYF.

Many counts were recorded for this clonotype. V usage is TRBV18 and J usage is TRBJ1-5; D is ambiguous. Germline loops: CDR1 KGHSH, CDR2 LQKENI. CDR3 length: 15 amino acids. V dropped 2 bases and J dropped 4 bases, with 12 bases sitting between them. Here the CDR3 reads CASSPSRSGNQPQHF. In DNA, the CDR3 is TGTGCCAGCTCACCAAGCCGAAGCGGGAATCAGCCCCAGCATTTT.

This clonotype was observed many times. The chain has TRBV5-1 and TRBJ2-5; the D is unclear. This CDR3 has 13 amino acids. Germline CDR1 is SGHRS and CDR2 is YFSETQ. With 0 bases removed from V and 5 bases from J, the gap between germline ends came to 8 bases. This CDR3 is CASSLGPGETQYF. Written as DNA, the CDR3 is TGCGCCAGCAGCTTGGGGCCCGGGGAGACCCAGTACTTC.

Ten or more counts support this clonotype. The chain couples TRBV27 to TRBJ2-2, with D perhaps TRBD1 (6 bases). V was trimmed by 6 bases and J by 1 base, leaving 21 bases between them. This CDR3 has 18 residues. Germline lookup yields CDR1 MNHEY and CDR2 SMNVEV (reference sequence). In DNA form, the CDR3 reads TGTGCCAGCAGCCCCCTTTGGCAGGGGCAAAAGAACACCGGGGAGCTGTTTTTT. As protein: CASSPLWQGQKNTGELFF.

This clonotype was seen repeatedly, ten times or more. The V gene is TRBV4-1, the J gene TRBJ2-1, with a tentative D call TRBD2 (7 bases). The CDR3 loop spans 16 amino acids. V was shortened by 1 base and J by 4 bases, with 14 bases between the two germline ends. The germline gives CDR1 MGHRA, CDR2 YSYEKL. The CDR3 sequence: CASSQGRGREYNEQFF. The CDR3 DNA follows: TGCGCCAGCAGCCAAGGGAGGGGGAGGGAATACAATGAGCAGTTCTTC.

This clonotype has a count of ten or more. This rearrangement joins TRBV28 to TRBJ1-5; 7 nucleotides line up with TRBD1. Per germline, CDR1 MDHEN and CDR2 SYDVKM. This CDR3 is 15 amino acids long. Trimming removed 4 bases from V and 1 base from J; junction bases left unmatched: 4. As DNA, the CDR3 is TGTGCCAGCAGTTCCGACAGGGTGAGCAATCAGCCCCAGCATTTT. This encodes CASSSDRVSNQPQHF.

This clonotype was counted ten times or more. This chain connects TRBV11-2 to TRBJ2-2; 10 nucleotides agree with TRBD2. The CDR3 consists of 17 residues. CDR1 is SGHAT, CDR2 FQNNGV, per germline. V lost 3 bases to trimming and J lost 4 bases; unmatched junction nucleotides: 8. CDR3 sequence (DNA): TGTGCCAGCAGCTTCCCCAGTAGCGGGGGGAGCACCGGGGAGCTGTTTTTT. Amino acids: CASSFPSSGGSTGELFF.